These T cell receptor beta chains were read from a single sample in a study of CD8 T cells in ankylosing spondylitis. TCRdb analysed the 5' RACE reads with MiXCR anew, one entry per CDR3 protein. The sample consists of 300,000 to 400,000 distinct CDR3 sequences, roughly 22% of them appearing once. The sample comprised blood, either unsorted or a sorted T cell fraction (not recorded which). The receptors come from a male donor with ankylosing spondylitis or in good health (not recorded which). The CDR3 runs from the conserved cysteine through the conserved F or W.

j_call | v_call | cdr3_aa
TRBJ2-7 | TRBV7-9 | CASSSGQSGYEQYF
TRBJ2-1 | TRBV18 | CASSPRDTSYNEQFF
TRBJ2-7 | TRBV2 | CASRDRQTYEQYF
TRBJ2-7 | TRBV20-1 | CSARVEGGHEQYF
TRBJ2-4 | TRBV20-1 | CSAPAYRLAKNIQYF
TRBJ2-5 | TRBV12-3/TRBV12-4 | CASSSDLTGLQTQYF
TRBJ2-7 | TRBV11-2 | CASTYSYEQYF
TRBJ2-1 | TRBV14 | CASSQGPQWADEQFF
TRBJ2-1 | TRBV6-2/TRBV6-3 | CASSYSYIAGHEQFF
TRBJ2-1 | TRBV7-2 | CASADQFF
TRBJ2-7 | TRBV20-1 | CSARDLPELKTYEQYF
TRBJ2-7 | TRBV6-5 | CASSYGVSYEQYF
TRBJ2-3 | TRBV2 | CASTPLGDTQYF
TRBJ2-3 | TRBV29-1 | CSVESWGGDTQYF
TRBJ2-1 | TRBV24-1 | CATSDFKDEQFF
TRBJ2-1 | TRBV12-3/TRBV12-4 | CASNTGTSGPYNEQFF